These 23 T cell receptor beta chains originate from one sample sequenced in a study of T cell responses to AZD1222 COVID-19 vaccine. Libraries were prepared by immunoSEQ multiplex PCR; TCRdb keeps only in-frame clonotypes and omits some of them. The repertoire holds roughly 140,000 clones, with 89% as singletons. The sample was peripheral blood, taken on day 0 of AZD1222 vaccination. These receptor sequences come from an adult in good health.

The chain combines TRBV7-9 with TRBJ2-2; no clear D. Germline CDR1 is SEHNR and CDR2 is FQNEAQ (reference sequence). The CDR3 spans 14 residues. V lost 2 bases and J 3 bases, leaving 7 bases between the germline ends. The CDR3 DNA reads TGTGCCAGCAGCTTACGGCAGCACACCGGGGAGCTGTTTTTT. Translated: CASSLRQHTGELFF.

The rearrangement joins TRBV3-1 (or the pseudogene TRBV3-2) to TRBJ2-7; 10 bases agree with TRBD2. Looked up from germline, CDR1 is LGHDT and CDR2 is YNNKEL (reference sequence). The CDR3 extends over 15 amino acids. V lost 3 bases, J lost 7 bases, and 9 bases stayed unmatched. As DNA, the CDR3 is TGTGCCAGCAGCCAGAGCGGGAGGGCGTATTGGGAGCAGTACTTC. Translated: CASSQSGRAYWEQYF.

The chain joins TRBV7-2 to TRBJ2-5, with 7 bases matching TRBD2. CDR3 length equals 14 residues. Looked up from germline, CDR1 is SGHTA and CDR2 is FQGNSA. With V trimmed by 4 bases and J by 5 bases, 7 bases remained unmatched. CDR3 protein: CASSSWTRGETQYF. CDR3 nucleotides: TGTGCCAGCAGCTCGTGGACTAGAGGGGAGACCCAGTACTTC.

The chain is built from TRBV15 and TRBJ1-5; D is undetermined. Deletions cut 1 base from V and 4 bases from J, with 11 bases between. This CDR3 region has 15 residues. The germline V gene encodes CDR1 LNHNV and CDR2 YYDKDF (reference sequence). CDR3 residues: CATSRVLASNQPQHF. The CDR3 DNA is TGTGCCACCAGCAGAGTATTGGCCAGTAATCAGCCCCAGCATTTT.

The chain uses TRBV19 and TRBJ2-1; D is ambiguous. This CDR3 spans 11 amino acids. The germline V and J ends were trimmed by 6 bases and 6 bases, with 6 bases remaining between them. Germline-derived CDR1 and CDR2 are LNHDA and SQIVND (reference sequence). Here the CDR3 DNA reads TGTGCCAGTAGAGTGGGCAATGAGCAGTTCTTC. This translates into CASRVGNEQFF.

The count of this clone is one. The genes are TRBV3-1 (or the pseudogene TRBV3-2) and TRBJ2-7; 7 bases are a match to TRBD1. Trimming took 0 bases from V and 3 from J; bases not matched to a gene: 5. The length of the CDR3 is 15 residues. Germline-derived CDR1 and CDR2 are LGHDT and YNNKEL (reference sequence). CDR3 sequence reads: CASSQDRGYDYEQYF. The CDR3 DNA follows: TGTGCCAGCAGCCAAGACAGGGGGTACGACTACGAGCAGTACTTC.

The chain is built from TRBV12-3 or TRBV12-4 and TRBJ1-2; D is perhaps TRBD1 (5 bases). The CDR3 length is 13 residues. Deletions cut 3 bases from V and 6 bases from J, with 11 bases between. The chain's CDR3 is CASSFWRGDGYTF. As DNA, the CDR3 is TGTGCCAGCAGTTTCTGGCGGGGCGATGGCTACACCTTC.

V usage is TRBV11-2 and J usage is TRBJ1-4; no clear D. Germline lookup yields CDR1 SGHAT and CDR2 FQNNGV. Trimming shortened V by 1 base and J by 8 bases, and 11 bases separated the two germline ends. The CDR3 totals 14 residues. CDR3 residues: CASSLAGNREKLFF. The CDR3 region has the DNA TGTGCCAGCAGCTTAGCTGGGAACCGGGAAAAACTGTTTTTT.

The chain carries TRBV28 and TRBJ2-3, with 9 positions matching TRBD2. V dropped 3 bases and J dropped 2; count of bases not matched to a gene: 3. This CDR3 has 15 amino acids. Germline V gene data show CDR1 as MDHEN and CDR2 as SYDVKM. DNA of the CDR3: TGTGCCAGCAGTTTGGGCGGGGGGGCCACAGATACGCAGTATTTT. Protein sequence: CASSLGGGATDTQYF.

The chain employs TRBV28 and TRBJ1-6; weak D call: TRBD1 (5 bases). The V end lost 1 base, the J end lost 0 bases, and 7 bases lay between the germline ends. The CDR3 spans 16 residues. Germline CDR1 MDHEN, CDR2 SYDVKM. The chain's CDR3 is CASSLFGGSYNSPLHF. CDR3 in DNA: TGTGCCAGCAGTTTATTTGGGGGCTCCTATAATTCACCCCTCCACTTT.

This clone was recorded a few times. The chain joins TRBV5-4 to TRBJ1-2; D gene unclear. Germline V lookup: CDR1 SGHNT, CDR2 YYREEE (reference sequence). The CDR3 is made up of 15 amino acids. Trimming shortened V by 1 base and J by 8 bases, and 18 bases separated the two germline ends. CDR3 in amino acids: CASSLRLVPSQGYTF. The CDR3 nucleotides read TGTGCCAGCAGCTTGAGGTTGGTACCGTCCCAGGGCTACACCTTC. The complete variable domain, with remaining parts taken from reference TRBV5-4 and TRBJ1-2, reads ETGVTQSPTHLIKTRGQQVTLRCSSQSGHNTVSWYQQALGQGPQFIFQYYREEENGRGNFPPRFSGLQFPNYSSELNVNALELDDSALYLCASSLRLVPSQGYTFGSGTRLTVV.

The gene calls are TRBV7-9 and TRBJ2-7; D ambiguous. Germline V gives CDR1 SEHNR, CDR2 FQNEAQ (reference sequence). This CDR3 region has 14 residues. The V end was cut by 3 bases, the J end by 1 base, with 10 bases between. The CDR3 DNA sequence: TGTGCCAGCAGCTTCCCTGCTGGGTCCTACGAGCAGTACTTC. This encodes CASSFPAGSYEQYF.

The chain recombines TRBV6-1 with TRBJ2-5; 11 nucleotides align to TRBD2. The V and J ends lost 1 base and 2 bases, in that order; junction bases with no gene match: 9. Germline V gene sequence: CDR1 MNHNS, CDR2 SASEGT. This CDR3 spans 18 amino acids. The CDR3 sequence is CASSEGPGLAELQETQYF. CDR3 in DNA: TGTGCCAGCAGTGAAGGCCCGGGACTAGCGGAGCTTCAAGAGACCCAGTACTTC.

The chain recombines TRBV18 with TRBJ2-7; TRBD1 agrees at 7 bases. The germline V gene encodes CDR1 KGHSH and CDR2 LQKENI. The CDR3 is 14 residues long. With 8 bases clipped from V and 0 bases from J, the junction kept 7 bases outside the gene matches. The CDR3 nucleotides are TGTGCCAGCCGAAACACAGGGGACTCCTACGAGCAGTACTTC. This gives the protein CASRNTGDSYEQYF.

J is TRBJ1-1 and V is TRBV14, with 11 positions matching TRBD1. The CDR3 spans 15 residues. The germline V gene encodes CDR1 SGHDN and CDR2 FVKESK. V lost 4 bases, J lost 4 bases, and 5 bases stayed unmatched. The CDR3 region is CASSLLGTGGTEAFF. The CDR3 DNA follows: TGTGCCAGCAGCCTACTAGGGACAGGGGGCACTGAAGCTTTCTTT.

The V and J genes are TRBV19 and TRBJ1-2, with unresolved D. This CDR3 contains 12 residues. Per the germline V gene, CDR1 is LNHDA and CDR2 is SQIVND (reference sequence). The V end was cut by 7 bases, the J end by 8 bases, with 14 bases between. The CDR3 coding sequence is TGTGCCAGTATTGACCGGATCAGGGGCTACACCTTC. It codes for CASIDRIRGYTF.

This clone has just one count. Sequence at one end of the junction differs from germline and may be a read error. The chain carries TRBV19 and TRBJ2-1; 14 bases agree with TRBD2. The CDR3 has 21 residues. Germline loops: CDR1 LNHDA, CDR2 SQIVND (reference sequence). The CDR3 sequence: CASSIEGTSGRRWLIYDEQFF. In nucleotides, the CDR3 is TGTGCCAGTAGTATAGAGGGGACTAGCGGGAGACGGTGGTTAATCTACGATGAGCAGTTCTTC.

The CDR3 DNA follows: TGTGCCAGCAGCTCCGCCCCTACAAAGAGAGGTCAGCCCCAGCATTTT. The encoded protein is CASSSAPTKRGQPQHF. The chain joins TRBV7-2 to TRBJ1-5; D is uncertain. With 4 bases removed from V and 6 bases from J, the gap between germline ends came to 19 bases. Germline CDR1 and CDR2: SGHTA and FQGNSA. This CDR3 region has 16 residues.

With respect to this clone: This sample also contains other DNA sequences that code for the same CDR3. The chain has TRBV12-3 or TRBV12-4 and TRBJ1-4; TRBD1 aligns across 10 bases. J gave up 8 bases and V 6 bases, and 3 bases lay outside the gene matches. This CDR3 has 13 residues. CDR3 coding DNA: TGTGCCAGCAGCCCGGACAGGGGGGAAAAACTGTTTTTT. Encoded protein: CASSPDRGEKLFF.

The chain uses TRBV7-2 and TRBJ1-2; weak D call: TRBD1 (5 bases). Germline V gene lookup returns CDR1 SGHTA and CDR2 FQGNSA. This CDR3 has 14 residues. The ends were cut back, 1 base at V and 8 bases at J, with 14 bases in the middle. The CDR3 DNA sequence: TGTGCCAGCAGCTTAGGGGGCCACGCGCTAGGCTACACCTTC. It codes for CASSLGGHALGYTF.

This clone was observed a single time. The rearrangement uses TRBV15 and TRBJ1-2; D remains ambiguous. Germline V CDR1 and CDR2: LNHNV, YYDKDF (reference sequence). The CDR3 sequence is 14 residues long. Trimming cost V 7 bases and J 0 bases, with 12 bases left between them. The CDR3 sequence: CATTATEANYGYTF. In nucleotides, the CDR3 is TGTGCCACCACTGCAACGGAGGCTAACTATGGCTACACCTTC.

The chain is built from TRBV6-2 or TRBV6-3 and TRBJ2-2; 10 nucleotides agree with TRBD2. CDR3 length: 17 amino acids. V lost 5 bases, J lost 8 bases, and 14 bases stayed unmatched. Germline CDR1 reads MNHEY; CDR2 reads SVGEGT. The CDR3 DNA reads TGTGCCAGCAGTCCCCCGACGCCTAGCGGGAGAGCAGGGGAGCTGTTTTTT. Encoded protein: CASSPPTPSGRAGELFF.

The CDR3 region has the DNA TGTGCCAGCACTAGGGGACAGTACTATGGCTACACCTTC. Encoded protein: CASTRGQYYGYTF. This chain uses TRBV6-5 with TRBJ1-2; 7 nucleotides align to TRBD1. Germline CDR1 reads MNHEY; CDR2 reads SVGAGI. V lost 7 bases and J lost 3; bases outside the gene matches: 5. The CDR3 extends over 13 amino acids.